These 2 T cell receptor beta chains were all obtained from the same sample, sequenced in a study of tumor-infiltrating lymphocytes in localized non-small cell lung cancer (dated by TCRdb to the early 2020s). The library relied on the immunoSEQ multiplex PCR assay. TCRdb mirrors the immuneACCESS table, restricted to in-frame sequences. Some clones are absent from its copies; in checked studies, under half trace to an unresolved V gene, and the reason for the others is unknown. For this sample there are roughly 15,000 clones; around 65% appear just once. Roughly 23% of the sample is held by the ten biggest clonotypes. Sequenced: uninvolved lung tissue not adjacent to the tumor. The receptor source for this set is a human donor with non-small cell lung cancer.

This clone occurred a few times. The chain links TRBV7-9 to TRBJ2-5, with TRBD1 matching over 7 bases. Trimming at V came to 5 bases and at J to 3 bases, leaving 6 bases not matched to a gene. The CDR3 length is 14 residues. Germline CDR1 and CDR2: SEHNR and FQNEAQ (reference sequence). Here the CDR3 DNA reads TGTGCCAGCAGCCAACAGGGGATTAAAGAGACCCAGTACTTC. Its translation: CASSQQGIKETQYF.

This clone was seen more than once but under ten times. The chain recombines TRBV30 with TRBJ2-7; 7 bases agree with TRBD1. Per germline, CDR1 GTSNPN and CDR2 SVGIG (reference sequence). The CDR3 is 14 amino acids. V lost 4 bases to trimming and J lost 0 bases; unmatched junction nucleotides: 6. The CDR3 here is CAWKPRGPSYEQYF. Here the CDR3 DNA reads TGTGCCTGGAAACCGAGGGGGCCCTCCTACGAGCAGTACTTC.